A selection of T cell receptor beta chains follows, all from one sample in a study of T cell responses to AZD1222 COVID-19 vaccine. TCRdb's copy holds only in-frame clones and misses some; the assay was immunoSEQ multiplex PCR. The table has 90,000 to 120,000 clones, about nine tenths seen once. Here the sequenced sample was peripheral blood, taken on day 0 of AZD1222 vaccination. These receptor sequences come from an adult in good health. The CDR3 runs from the conserved cysteine through the conserved F or W. A D gene is named only where the DNA matches it firmly. Clone size, where shown, is once, few, many, or a class for clones that have expanded.

TGTGCCAGCAGCTCGCGTGGGAGTTCAGGCACTGAAGCTTTCTTT CASSSRGSSGTEAFF 15 TRBJ1-1 NA NA TRBV5-5
TGTGCCATCAAGGACCTTGGTAGGGGGTCAACGTTCTTC CAIKDLGRGSTFF 13 TRBJ2-1 NA NA TRBV6-5
TGTGCTAGTGGTTTAAGGGACAGCTACGAGCAGTACTTC CASGLRDSYEQYF 13 TRBJ2-7 TRBD1 once TRBV12-5
TGTGCCTGGAGTGGGGGACACCTTCCCCAGCCCCAGCATTTT CAWSGGHLPQPQHF 14 TRBJ1-5 NA NA TRBV30
TGCGCCAGCAGCACCTCCCTATTGAACACCGGGGAGCTGTTTTTT CASSTSLLNTGELFF 15 TRBJ2-2 NA NA TRBV5-1
TGTGCCAGCAGTCCCCTTCGTAGCGGGGGGAGCTCCTACGAGCAGTACTTC CASSPLRSGGSSYEQYF 17 TRBJ2-7 TRBD2 NA TRBV2
TGTGCCTGGAGTACAGGGGTTGGGGCCAAAAACATTCAGTACTTC CAWSTGVGAKNIQYF 15 TRBJ2-4 TRBD1 NA TRBV30
TGTGCCAGCAGTTTAGAGGCAGGGCAGGTCTATGGCTACACCTTC CASSLEAGQVYGYTF 15 TRBJ1-2 NA NA TRBV28
TGTGCCAGCAGCCTCGGACTGAACACTGAAGCTTTCTTT CASSLGLNTEAFF 13 TRBJ1-1 NA NA TRBV11-2
TGTGCCAGCAGTTTTGGCATCCTTGGCAATCAGCCCCAGCATTTT CASSFGILGNQPQHF 15 TRBJ1-5 NA NA TRBV27
TGTGCCAGCACTAGCGGTGTTTGGGGCACAGATACGCAGTATTTT CASTSGVWGTDTQYF 15 TRBJ2-3 TRBD2 once TRBV5-6
TGCGCCAGCAGCTTGGAAAGGGTGTTCGCTGAAGCTTTCTTT CASSLERVFAEAFF 14 TRBJ1-1 NA NA TRBV5-1
TGTGCCAGCAGGGGGGGGGATTATAATTCACCCCTCCACTTT CASRGGDYNSPLHF 14 TRBJ1-6 NA NA TRBV9
TGTGCCAGCAGGGCAGGAAACACCATATATTTT CASRAGNTIYF 11 TRBJ1-3 NA NA TRBV12-3/TRBV12-4
TGTGCCAGCAGTTCTGCTGGGCGGGATGGGGAGACCCAGTACTTC CASSSAGRDGETQYF 15 TRBJ2-5 NA NA TRBV5-4
TGTGCCTGGAGGACTAAACAGCTGTCGTACAATGAGCAGTTCTTC CAWRTKQLSYNEQFF 15 TRBJ2-1 NA once TRBV30
TGTGCCAGCAGCTTAGATCACGCAGATACGCAGTATTTT CASSLDHADTQYF 13 TRBJ2-3 NA NA TRBV11-2
TGTGCCGACGGGACTCTCACAGATACGCAGTATTTT CADGTLTDTQYF 12 TRBJ2-3 NA NA TRBV12-3/TRBV12-4
TGTGCCAGCAGTGAGATAAATCAGCCCCAGCATTTT CASSEINQPQHF 12 TRBJ1-5 NA once TRBV6-1
TGTGCCAGCAGCCAAGTGGCCGATACCTACGAGCAGTACTTC CASSQVADTYEQYF 14 TRBJ2-7 NA NA TRBV3-1/TRBV3-2
TGTGCCAGCAGCTCTAGGCTTCAGGGGGTTGGGGGCAATCAGCCCCAGCATTTT CASSSRLQGVGGNQPQHF 18 TRBJ1-5 TRBD1 NA TRBV5-5
TGCGCCAGCAGCTTGTATCCACATTCCTCTGGGGCCAACGTCCTGACTTTC CASSLYPHSSGANVLTF 17 TRBJ2-6 NA NA TRBV5-1
TGTGCCAGTAGGGCATGGACCGATTATAATTCACCCCTCCACTTT CASRAWTDYNSPLHF 15 TRBJ1-6 NA NA TRBV19
TGTGCCAGCTCACGACAGGGGGCGAACACCGGGGAGCTGTTTTTT CASSRQGANTGELFF 15 TRBJ2-2 TRBD1 NA TRBV18
TGCGCCAGTTCTAAGGTCGGGGAGCTGTTTTTT CASSKVGELFF 11 TRBJ2-2 NA NA TRBV5-1
TGTGCCAGCAGTGAATACCCGGGAGGTGGAGAGCAGTACTTC CASSEYPGGGEQYF 14 TRBJ2-7 TRBD2 NA TRBV6-1
TGTGCCAGCAGTTACTCGTTCGGTGGCTACACCTTC CASSYSFGGYTF 12 TRBJ1-2 NA NA TRBV6-5
TGCGCCAGCAGCCAAAACAGGGGAGGCATTCAGTACTTC CASSQNRGGIQYF 13 TRBJ2-4 NA NA TRBV4-3
TGCAGCGTTACTAGCGGGAGCTCCTACGAGCAGTACTTC CSVTSGSSYEQYF 13 TRBJ2-7 TRBD2 NA TRBV29-1
TGTGCCAGCAGTACCGGGACAGGGGAAAAACTGTTTTTT CASSTGTGEKLFF 13 TRBJ1-4 TRBD1 NA TRBV6-2/TRBV6-3
TGCAGCGTTGGATCCGGGACTAGCATGAGGGAGCAGTACTTC CSVGSGTSMREQYF 14 TRBJ2-7 TRBD2 medium-sized TRBV29-1
TGCAGCGGGACCAAGATGGGGAAGACTGAAGCTTTCTTT CSGTKMGKTEAFF 13 TRBJ1-1 NA NA TRBV29-1
TGTGCCAGCAGCCAATCATCCGGGGGAGGCTACACCTTC CASSQSSGGGYTF 13 TRBJ1-2 NA NA TRBV16
TGTGCCAGCAGCTCGGGTGGCGGCTATGGCTACACCTTC CASSSGGGYGYTF 13 TRBJ1-2 NA NA TRBV7-3
TGTGCCAGCAGCCGAAAGACAGGGGAAAAGAACTTAAGCAATCAGCCCCAGCATTTT CASSRKTGEKNLSNQPQHF 19 TRBJ1-5 TRBD1 few TRBV14
TGTGCTAGTGGTTCGGGGACAGGGGGAAACACCATATATTTT CASGSGTGGNTIYF 14 TRBJ1-3 TRBD1 once TRBV12-5
TGTGCCAGCAGCTCAGTAGAGGACAGGGGAGGTTTGGAGACCCAGTACTTC CASSSVEDRGGLETQYF 17 TRBJ2-5 TRBD1 NA TRBV11-2
TGCAGCGTTGAGTCCCACCTTAACACTGAAGCTTTCTTT CSVESHLNTEAFF 13 TRBJ1-1 NA NA TRBV29-1
TGCGCCAGCAGCCAAGAACCCGGGGAGGGACACAATTACGCAACTAATGAAAAACTGTTTTTT CASSQEPGEGHNYATNEKLFF 21 TRBJ1-4 NA NA TRBV4-3
TGTGCCAGCAGCTCCAGGGACACGAACACTGAAGCTTTCTTT CASSSRDTNTEAFF 14 TRBJ1-1 NA NA TRBV7-2
TGTGCCAGCAGCGTAGCGGGCCGGGCCTCGGAAAAACTGTTTTTT CASSVAGRASEKLFF 15 TRBJ1-4 NA NA TRBV9
TGTGCCAGCAGCTTGGGCCTTACAGGGGTTGGGGGGAAACTGTTTTTT CASSLGLTGVGGKLFF 16 TRBJ1-4 TRBD1 NA TRBV5-8
TGTGCCAGCAGTTACGGTGGACAGGGGGAGCAGTACTTC CASSYGGQGEQYF 13 TRBJ2-7 TRBD1 NA TRBV6-5
TGTGCCAGCAGTTTGGAAGGGACAGGGGGAGATACGCAGTATTTT CASSLEGTGGDTQYF 15 TRBJ2-3 TRBD1 NA TRBV28
TGTGCCAGCAGCTTAGTGGGACAGGGAGGAATCTCCTACGAGCAGTACTTC CASSLVGQGGISYEQYF 17 TRBJ2-7 TRBD1 NA TRBV7-2
TGTGCCAGCAGGCCCCCTGACAGGGGTTATGGCTACACCTTC CASRPPDRGYGYTF 14 TRBJ1-2 TRBD1 few TRBV13
TGTGCCAGAGATAGACTCTACAATGAGCAGTTCTTC CARDRLYNEQFF 12 TRBJ2-1 NA NA TRBV11-3
TGCGCCAGCAGCCAAGTAAGGACAGGGACCCCTAACTATGGCTACACCTTC CASSQVRTGTPNYGYTF 17 TRBJ1-2 TRBD1 NA TRBV4-3
TGTGCCAGCAGTTTGGAGGCGGCCTTAGAAGCTTTCTTT CASSLEAALEAFF 13 TRBJ1-1 NA NA TRBV28
TGTGCCAGCAGTTTACAGGGACGTAATAGCAATCAGCCCCAGCATTTT CASSLQGRNSNQPQHF 16 TRBJ1-5 NA NA TRBV2
TGCAGCGCAGGAGTGGGACGGTTGGGGGACAATGAGCAGTTCTTC CSAGVGRLGDNEQFF 15 TRBJ2-1 NA NA TRBV29-1
TGTGCCACCAGTGACTGGGGACAGAACGAGCAGTACTTC CATSDWGQNEQYF 13 TRBJ2-7 TRBD1 NA TRBV24-1
TGTGCCAGCAGCCGAACACTTGCAACTAATGAAAAACTGTTTTTT CASSRTLATNEKLFF 15 TRBJ1-4 NA NA TRBV5-6
TGTGCCAGTAGTGCACTAGGAGGCGAGCAGTTCTTC CASSALGGEQFF 12 TRBJ2-1 NA NA TRBV19
TGTGCCAGCAGCTTAGGTCAGGGCGGCTACGAGCAGTACTTC CASSLGQGGYEQYF 14 TRBJ2-7 NA once TRBV7-8
TGTGCCAGCTCACAACAGACAGGGAGTAATTCACCCCTCCACTTT CASSQQTGSNSPLHF 15 TRBJ1-6 TRBD1 once TRBV18
TGTGCCAGTACCGATGATTCGACAGGCTACACTGAAGCTTTCTTT CASTDDSTGYTEAFF 15 TRBJ1-1 NA NA TRBV19
TGTGCCAGCAGTTTAGGCGAGTCCTATGGCTACACCTTC CASSLGESYGYTF 13 TRBJ1-2 NA once TRBV12-3/TRBV12-4
TGTGCCAGCAGCTCCCTAGCGGGAAGCTATGGCTACACCTTC CASSSLAGSYGYTF 14 TRBJ1-2 NA NA TRBV5-4